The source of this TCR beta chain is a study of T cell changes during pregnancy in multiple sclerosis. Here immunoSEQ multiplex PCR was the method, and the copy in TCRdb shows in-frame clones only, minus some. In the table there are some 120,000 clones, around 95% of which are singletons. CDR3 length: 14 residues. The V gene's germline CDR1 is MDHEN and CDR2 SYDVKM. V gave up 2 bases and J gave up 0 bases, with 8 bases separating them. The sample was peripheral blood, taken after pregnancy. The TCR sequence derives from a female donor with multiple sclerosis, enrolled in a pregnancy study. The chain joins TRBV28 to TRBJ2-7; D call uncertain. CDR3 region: CASSLPHPSYEQYF. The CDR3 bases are TGTGCCAGCAGTTTACCCCATCCCTCCTACGAGCAGTACTTC.